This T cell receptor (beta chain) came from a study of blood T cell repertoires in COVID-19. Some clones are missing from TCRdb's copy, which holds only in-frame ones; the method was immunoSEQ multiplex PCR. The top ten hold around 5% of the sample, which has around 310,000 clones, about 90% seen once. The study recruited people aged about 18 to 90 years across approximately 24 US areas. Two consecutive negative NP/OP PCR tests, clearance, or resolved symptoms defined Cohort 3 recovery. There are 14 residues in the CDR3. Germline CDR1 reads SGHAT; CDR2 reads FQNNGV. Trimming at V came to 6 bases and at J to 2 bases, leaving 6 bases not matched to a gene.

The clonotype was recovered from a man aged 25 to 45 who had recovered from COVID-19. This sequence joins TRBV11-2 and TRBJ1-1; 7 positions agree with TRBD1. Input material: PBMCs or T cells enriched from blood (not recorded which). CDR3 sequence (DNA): TGTGCCAGCAGGAAGACAGGGTCTAACACTGAAGCTTTCTTT. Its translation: CASRKTGSNTEAFF.